This T cell receptor (beta chain) was obtained from a study of technical replicates of blood from several donors. Method: immunoSEQ multiplex PCR; TCRdb's copy keeps in-frame clones and lacks some. The table shows roughly 80,000 clones, with approximately 94% occurring only once. The germline CDR1 and CDR2 sequences are LNHDA and SQIVND (reference sequence). The CDR3 extends over 12 amino acids. V was trimmed by 5 bases and J by 5 bases, leaving 8 bases between them. The receptor was derived from a human donor in good health. The sequenced material came from T cells isolated from PBMCs. V and J are TRBV19 and TRBJ2-3; maybe TRBD2 (5 bases). The CDR3 reads CASSVLGDTQYF. CDR3 DNA: TGTGCCAGTAGTGTACTAGGAGATACGCAGTATTTT.